The subject of this entry is one T cell receptor beta chain. Its antigen remains unknown. Other nucleotide sequences from this sample produce the same CDR3. Memory CD4+ cells were the fraction left after CD45RA+ naive selection. This CDR3 is built from 12 residues. The V end lost 3 bases, the J end lost 3 bases, and 6 bases lay between the germline ends. Germline CDR1 MDHEN, CDR2 SYDVKM. The table came from immunoSEQ multiplex PCR; TCRdb's copy has only in-frame clones and leaves some out. This sample has 2 million to 2.5 million clones, with 92% found just once. This specimen comes from a study of shared clonotypes between healthy human individuals. Whole-study context: Contributing individuals were a couple of females and a few males aged 18 to 49.

General study results and limits: Several donors held approximately 5% of naive CD4 clonotypes in common. Unshared clonotypes carried lower generation probabilities than those common to all four donors.

The chain is built from TRBV28 and TRBJ2-7; D not certain. The material sequenced was naive CD4+ T cells from PBMCs. Subset of the sample: CD45RA+ positively selected. The TCR was taken from a young man in good health. Some clones in this sample may be carry-over from other donors' samples. Here the CDR3 DNA reads TGTGCCAGCAGTTTTCGAAGCTACGAGCAGTACTTC. Protein: CASSFRSYEQYF.